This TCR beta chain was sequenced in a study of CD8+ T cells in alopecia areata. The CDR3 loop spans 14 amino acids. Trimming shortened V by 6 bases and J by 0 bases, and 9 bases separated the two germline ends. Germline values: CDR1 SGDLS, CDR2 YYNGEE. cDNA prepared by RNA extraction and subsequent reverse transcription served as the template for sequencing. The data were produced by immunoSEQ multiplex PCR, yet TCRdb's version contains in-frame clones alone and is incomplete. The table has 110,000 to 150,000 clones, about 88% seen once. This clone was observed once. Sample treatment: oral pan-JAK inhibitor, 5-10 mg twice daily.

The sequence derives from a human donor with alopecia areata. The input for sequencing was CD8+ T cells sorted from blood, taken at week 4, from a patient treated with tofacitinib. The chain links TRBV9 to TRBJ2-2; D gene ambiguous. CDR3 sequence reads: CASTGFPNTGELFF. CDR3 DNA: TGTGCCAGCACCGGCTTTCCGAACACCGGGGAGCTGTTTTTT.